What follows describes a single TCR beta chain. Its antigen is as yet unknown. The germline V gene has CDR1 SGHTA and CDR2 FQGNSA. This CDR3 is 14 amino acids long. As the method of synthesis, 5'RACE template switching with UMIs yielded TCR beta cDNA. TCRdb reprocessed the 5' RACE reads and stores each CDR3 protein as one record, lacking DNA. The sample's table shows fewer than 400,000 distinct CDR3 sequences. The source of the sample is a study of T cells expressing NK-cell markers. Findings and caveats of the study: Of the CD8+ T cells in about 6 donors, roughly 1.0-7.5% belonged to dominant NKG2C+ clonotypes. The leading position in the CD3+CD56-NKG2C+ fraction of several donors also went to these clonotypes.

The V call is TRBV7-2, the J call TRBJ1-1; with no DNA, the TCRdb D assignment of TRBD1 cannot be verified. Sequencing was carried out using blood T cells: a sorted CD56 or NKG2C T cell subset, CD4+ or CD8+ T cells, or bulk PBMC T cells (not recorded which). The clonotype was recovered from a man aged 18-70 years in good health. CDR3 protein: CASSLGQGYQGAFF.